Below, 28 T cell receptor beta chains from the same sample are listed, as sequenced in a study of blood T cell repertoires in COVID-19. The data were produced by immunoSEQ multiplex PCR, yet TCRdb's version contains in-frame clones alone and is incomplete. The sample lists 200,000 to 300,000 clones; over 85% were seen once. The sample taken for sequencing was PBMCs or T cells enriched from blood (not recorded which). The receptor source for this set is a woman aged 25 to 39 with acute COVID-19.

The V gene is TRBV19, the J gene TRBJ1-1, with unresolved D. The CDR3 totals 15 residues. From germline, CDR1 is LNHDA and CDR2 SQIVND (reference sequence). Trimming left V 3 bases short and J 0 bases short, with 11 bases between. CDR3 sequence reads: CASSIAGTMNTEAFF. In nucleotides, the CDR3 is TGTGCCAGTAGTATCGCAGGAACGATGAACACTGAAGCTTTCTTT. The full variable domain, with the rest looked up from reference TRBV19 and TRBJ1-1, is DGGITQSPKYLFRKEGQNVTLSCEQNLNHDAMYWYRQDPGQGLRLIYYSQIVNDFQKGDIAEGYSVSREKKESFPLTVTSAQKNPTAFYLCASSIAGTMNTEAFFGQGTRLTVV.

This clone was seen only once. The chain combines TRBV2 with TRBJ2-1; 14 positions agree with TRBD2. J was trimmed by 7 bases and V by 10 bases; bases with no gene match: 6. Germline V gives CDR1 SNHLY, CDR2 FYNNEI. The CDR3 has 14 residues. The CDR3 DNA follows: TGTGCCACCATAGGACTAGCGGGGGGAAATGAGCAGTTCTTC. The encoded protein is CATIGLAGGNEQFF.

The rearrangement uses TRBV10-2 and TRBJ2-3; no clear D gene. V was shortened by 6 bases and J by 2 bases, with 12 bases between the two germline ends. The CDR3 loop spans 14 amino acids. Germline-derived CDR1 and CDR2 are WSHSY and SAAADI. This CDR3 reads CASRDTKLTDTQYF. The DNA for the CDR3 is TGCGCCAGCAGAGACACAAAGCTCACAGATACGCAGTATTTT.

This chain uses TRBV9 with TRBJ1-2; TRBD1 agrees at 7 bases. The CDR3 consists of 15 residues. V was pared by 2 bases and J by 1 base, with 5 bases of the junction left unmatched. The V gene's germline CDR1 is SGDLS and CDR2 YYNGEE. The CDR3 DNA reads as TGTGCCAGCAGCGTGCACAGGGGATTTAACTATGGCTACACCTTC. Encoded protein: CASSVHRGFNYGYTF.

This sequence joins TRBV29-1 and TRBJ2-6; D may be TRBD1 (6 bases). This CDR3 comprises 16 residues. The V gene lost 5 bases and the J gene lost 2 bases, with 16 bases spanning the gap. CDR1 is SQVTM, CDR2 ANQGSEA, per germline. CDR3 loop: CSVRTDGNTGANVLTF. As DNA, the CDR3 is TGCAGCGTTCGGACAGATGGGAATACTGGGGCCAACGTCCTGACTTTC.

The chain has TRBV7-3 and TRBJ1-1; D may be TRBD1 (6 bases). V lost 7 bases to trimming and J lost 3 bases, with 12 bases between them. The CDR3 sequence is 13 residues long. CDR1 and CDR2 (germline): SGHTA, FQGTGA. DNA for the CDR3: TGTGCCAGCACCCAAGGACAGCACACTGAAGCTTTCTTT. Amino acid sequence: CASTQGQHTEAFF.

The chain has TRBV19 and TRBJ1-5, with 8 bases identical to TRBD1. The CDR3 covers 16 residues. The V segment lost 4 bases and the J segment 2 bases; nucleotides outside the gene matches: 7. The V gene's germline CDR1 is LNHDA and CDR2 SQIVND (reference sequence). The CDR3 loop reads CASSRTGLTGNQPQHF. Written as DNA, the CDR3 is TGTGCCAGTAGTAGGACAGGGTTGACGGGCAATCAGCCCCAGCATTTT.

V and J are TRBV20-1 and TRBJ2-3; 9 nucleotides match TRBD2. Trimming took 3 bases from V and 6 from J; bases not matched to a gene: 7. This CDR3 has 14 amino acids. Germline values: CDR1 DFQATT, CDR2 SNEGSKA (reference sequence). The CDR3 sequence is CSASPSGARDTQYF. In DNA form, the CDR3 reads TGCAGTGCTAGTCCTAGCGGGGCGCGGGATACGCAGTATTTT.

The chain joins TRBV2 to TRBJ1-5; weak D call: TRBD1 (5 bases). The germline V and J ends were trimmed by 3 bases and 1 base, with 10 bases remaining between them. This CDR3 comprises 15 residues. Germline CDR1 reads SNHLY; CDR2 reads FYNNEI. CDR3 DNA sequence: TGTGCCAGCAGTGAGGGCAGGGCGAGCAATCAGCCCCAGCATTTT. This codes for CASSEGRASNQPQHF.

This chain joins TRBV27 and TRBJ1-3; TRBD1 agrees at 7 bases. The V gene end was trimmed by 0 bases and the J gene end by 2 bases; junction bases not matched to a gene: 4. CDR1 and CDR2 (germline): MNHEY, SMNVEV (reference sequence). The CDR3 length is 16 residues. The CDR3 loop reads CASSLSGGNTGNTIYF. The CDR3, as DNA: TGTGCCAGCAGTTTATCAGGGGGCAATACTGGAAACACCATATATTTT.

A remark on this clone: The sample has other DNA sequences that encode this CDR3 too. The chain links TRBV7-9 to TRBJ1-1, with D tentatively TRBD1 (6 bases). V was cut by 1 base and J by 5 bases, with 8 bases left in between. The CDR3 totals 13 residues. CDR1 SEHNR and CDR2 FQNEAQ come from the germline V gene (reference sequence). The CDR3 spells CASSLEGGTEAFF. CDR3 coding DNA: TGTGCCAGCAGCTTAGAGGGGGGGACTGAAGCTTTCTTT.

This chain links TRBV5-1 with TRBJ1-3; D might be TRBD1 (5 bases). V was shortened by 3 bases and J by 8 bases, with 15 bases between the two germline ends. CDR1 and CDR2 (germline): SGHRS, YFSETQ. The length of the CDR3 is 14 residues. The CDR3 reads CASSSGDSRDTIYF. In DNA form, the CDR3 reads TGCGCCAGCAGCTCCGGGGACTCGCGGGACACCATATATTTT.

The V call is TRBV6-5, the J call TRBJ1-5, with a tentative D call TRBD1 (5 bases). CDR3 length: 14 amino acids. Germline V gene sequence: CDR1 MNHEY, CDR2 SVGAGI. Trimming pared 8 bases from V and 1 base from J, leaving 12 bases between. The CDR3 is CASHGGLSNQPQHF. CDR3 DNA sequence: TGTGCCAGCCACGGGGGGTTGAGCAATCAGCCCCAGCATTTT.

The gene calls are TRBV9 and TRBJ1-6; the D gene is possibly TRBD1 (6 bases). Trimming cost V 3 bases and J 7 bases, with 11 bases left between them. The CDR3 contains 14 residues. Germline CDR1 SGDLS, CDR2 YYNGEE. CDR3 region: CASSGGQRNSPLHF. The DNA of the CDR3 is TGTGCCAGCAGCGGGGGACAAAGGAATTCACCCCTCCACTTT.

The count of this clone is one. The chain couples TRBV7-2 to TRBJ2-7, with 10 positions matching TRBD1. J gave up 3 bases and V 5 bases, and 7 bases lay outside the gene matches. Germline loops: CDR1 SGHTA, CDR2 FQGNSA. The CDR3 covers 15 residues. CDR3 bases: TGTGCCAGCAGCCTCAGACAGGGGGCGGACTACGAGCAGTACTTC. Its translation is CASSLRQGADYEQYF. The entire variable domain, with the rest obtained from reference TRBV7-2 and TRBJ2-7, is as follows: GAGVSQSPSNKVTEKGKDVELRCDPISGHTALYWYRQSLGQGLEFLIYFQGNSAPDKSGLPSDRFSAERTGGSVSTLTIQRTQQEDSAVYLCASSLRQGADYEQYFGPGTRLTVT.

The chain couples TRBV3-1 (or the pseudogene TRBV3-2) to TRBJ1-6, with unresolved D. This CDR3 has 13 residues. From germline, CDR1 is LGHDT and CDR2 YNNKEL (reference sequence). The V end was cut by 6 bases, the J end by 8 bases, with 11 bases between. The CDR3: CASSLTRDSPLHF. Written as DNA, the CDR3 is TGTGCCAGCAGTCTTACTAGGGATTCACCCCTCCACTTT.

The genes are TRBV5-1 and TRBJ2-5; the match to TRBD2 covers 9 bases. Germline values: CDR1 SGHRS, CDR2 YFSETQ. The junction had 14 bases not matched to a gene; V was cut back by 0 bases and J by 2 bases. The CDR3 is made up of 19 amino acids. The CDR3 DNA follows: TGCGCCAGCAGCTTGGTACTCGGGGCTAGCGGGGTACCACAAGAGACCCAGTACTTC. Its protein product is CASSLVLGASGVPQETQYF.

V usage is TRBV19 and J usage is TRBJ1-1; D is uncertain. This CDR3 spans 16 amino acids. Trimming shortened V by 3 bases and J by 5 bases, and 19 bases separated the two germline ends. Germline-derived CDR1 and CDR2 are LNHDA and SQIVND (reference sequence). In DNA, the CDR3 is TGTGCCAGTAGTATCGCGCGGGCTCACTTATTGACTGAAGCTTTCTTT. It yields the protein CASSIARAHLLTEAFF.

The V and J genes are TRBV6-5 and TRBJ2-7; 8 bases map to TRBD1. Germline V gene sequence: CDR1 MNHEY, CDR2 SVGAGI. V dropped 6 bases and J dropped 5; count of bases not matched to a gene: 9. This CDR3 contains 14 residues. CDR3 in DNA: TGTGCCAGCAGGATAAGACAGGGGTCCCACGAGCAGTACTTC. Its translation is CASRIRQGSHEQYF.

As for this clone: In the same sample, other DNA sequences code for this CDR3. The DNA of the CDR3 is TGTGCCAGCAGTTACGCCGGTTCTGGAAACACCATATATTTT. Amino acids: CASSYAGSGNTIYF. This sequence joins TRBV6-5 and TRBJ1-3; D unresolved. Germline CDR1 reads MNHEY; CDR2 reads SVGAGI. This CDR3 contains 14 residues. V was cut by 2 bases and J by 1 base, with 6 bases left in between.

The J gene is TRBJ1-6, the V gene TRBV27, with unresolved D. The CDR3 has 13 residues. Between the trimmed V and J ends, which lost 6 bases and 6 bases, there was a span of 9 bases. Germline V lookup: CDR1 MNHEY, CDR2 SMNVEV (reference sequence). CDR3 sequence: CASSLGPNSPLHF. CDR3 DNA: TGTGCCAGCAGCTTAGGCCCTAATTCACCCCTCCACTTT.

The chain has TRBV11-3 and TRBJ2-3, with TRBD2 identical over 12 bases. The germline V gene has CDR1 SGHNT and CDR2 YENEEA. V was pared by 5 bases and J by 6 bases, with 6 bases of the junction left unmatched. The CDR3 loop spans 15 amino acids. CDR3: CASSPLAGGYDTQYF. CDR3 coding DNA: TGTGCCAGCAGCCCGCTAGCGGGGGGGTACGATACGCAGTATTTT.

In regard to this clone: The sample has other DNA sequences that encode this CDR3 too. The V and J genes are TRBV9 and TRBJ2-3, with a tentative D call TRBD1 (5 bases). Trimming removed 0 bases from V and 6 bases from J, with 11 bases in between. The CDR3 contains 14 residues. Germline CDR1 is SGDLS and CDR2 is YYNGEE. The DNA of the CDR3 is TGTGCCAGCAGCGTAGTGGGTGGGGCGGATACGCAGTATTTT. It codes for CASSVVGGADTQYF. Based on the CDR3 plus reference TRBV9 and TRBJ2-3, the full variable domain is DSGVTQTPKHLITATGQRVTLRCSPRSGDLSVYWYQQSLDQGLQFLIQYYNGEERAKGNILERFSAQQFPDLHSELNLSSLELGDSALYFCASSVVGGADTQYFGPGTRLTVL.

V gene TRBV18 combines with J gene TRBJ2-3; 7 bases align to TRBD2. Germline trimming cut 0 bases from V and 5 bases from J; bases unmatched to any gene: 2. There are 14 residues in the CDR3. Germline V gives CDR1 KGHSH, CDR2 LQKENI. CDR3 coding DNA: TGTGCCAGCTCACCACCTGGGGGGGGAGATACGCAGTATTTT. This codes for CASSPPGGGDTQYF. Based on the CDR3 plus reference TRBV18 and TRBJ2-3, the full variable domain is NAGVMQNPRHLVRRRGQEARLRCSPMKGHSHVYWYRQLPEEGLKFMVYLQKENIIDESGMPKERFSAEFPKEGPSILRIQQVVRGDSAAYFCASSPPGGGDTQYFGPGTRLTVL.

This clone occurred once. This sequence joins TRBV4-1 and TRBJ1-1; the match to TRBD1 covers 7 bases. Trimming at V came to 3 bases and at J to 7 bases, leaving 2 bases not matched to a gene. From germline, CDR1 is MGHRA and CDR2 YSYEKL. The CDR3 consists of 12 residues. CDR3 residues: CASSQGDSEAFF. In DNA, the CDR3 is TGCGCCAGCAGCCAGGGGGACAGTGAAGCTTTCTTT.

The CDR3 DNA follows: TGTGCCAGCAGCTTAGCAATGCGGGTTGGGGGCGACACTGAAGCTTTCTTT. Residues: CASSLAMRVGGDTEAFF. V usage is TRBV7-9 and J usage is TRBJ1-1; D is possibly TRBD1 (6 bases). Germline V gene sequence: CDR1 SEHNR, CDR2 FQNEAQ (reference sequence). This CDR3 has 17 residues. Trimming took off 0 bases at V and 3 bases at J, with 17 bases between the two ends.

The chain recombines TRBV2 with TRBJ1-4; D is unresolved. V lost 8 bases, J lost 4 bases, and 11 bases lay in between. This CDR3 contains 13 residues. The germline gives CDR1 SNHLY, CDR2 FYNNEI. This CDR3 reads CASLTDRNEKLFF. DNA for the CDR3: TGTGCCAGCCTGACTGATCGTAATGAAAAACTGTTTTTT.

The CDR3 DNA reads as TGTGCCAGCAGCTTACCGATCTCCCGGGATACTGAAGCTTTCTTT. Translating gives CASSLPISRDTEAFF. V and J are TRBV7-9 and TRBJ1-1; D call uncertain. This CDR3 region has 15 residues. The germline gives CDR1 SEHNR, CDR2 FQNEAQ (reference sequence). Trimming cost V 2 bases and J 5 bases, with 15 bases left between them.